A single T cell receptor (beta chain) is shown here with its context. Its antigen is undetermined. This sample is drawn from a study of OX40 agonist ivuxolimab in advanced cancers. Findings and caveats of the study: No determination was made of the antigen specificity of the expanded peripheral T cells.

Individuals having autoimmune disease history or systemic immunosuppression were not enrolled. The germline V gene has CDR1 SGHTS and CDR2 YDEGEE. The CDR3 contains 12 residues. V gave up 3 bases and J gave up 3 bases, with 6 bases separating them. TCRdb's table, derived via immunoSEQ multiplex PCR, lists solely in-frame clones and lacks some. Of about 31,000 clones listed, about 87% are singletons. The sample consisted of CD4+ or CD8+ T cells sorted from blood, taken in a trial of the OX40 agonist ivuxolimab. The origin of this receptor is an adult with an advanced solid tumor such as melanoma, head and neck, liver or kidney cancer. This chain links TRBV5-8 with TRBJ2-5, with unresolved D. For the CDR3, the DNA is TGTGCCAGCAGCTACGTCGAAGAGACCCAGTACTTC. Its translation: CASSYVEETQYF.